This T cell receptor (beta chain) was obtained from a study of cytomegalovirus exposure and HLA in healthy donors. Primers for the PCR totalled 60 Vbeta and 13 Jbeta. Here immunoSEQ multiplex PCR was the method, and the copy in TCRdb shows in-frame clones only, minus some. The sample records some 180,000 clones, less than 90% being singletons. This clone was counted only a few times. Sequencing input: PBMCs. This clonotype originated in a girl aged 5-17 years in good health and CMV-seropositive.

CDR3 sequence: CASSVDSYEQYF. The CDR3 DNA reads as TGCGCCAGCAGCGTTGACAGCTACGAGCAGTACTTC. The rearrangement uses TRBV5-1 and TRBJ2-7; tentative D call: TRBD1 (5 bases). The CDR3 has 12 residues. Germline V lookup: CDR1 SGHRS, CDR2 YFSETQ. V lost 4 bases to trimming and J lost 3 bases, with 8 bases between them.